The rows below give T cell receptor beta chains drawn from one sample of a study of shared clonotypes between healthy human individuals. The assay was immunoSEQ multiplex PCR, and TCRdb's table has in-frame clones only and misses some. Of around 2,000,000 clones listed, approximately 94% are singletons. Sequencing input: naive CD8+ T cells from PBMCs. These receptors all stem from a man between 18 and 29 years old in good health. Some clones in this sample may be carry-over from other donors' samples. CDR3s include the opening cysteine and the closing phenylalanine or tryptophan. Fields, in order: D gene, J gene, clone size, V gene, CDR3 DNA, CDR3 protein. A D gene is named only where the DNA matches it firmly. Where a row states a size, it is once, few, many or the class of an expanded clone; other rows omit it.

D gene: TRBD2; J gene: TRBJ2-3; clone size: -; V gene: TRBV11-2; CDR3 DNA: TGTGCCAGCAGCTTCCCCGGGACTAGCTTTACAGATACGCAGTATTTT; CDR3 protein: CASSFPGTSFTDTQYF
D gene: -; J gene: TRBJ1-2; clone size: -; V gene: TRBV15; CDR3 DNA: TGTGCCACCAGCAGAATCCACCGAGTAGGGATGGCGAACTATGGCTACACCTTC; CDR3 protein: CATSRIHRVGMANYGYTF
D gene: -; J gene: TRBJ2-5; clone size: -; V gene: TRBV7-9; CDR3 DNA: TGTGCCAGCAGCTTCGGACAGAGAGAGACCCAGTACTTC; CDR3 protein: CASSFGQRETQYF
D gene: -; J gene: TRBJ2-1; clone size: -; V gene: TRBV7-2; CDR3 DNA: TGTGCCAGCAGCTTTCTCCCGGGATACAATGAGCAGTTCTTC; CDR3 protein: CASSFLPGYNEQFF
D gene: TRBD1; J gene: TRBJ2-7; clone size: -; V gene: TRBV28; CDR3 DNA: TGTGCCAGCAGGACCTCGAGGACAGGGGGCTCCTACGAGCAGTACTTC; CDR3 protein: CASRTSRTGGSYEQYF
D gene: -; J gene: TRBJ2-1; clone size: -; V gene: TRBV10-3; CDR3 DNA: TGTGCCATCAGTGAAAAGGGGCTGTACAATGAGCAGTTCTTC; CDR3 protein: CAISEKGLYNEQFF
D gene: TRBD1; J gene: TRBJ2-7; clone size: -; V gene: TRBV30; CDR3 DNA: TGTGCCTACCGGGACAGCACCTACGAGCAGTACTTC; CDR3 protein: CAYRDSTYEQYF
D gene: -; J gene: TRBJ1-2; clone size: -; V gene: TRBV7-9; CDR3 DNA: TGTGCCAGCAGCTTAGCAGGGCAGCCTACTAACTATGGCTACACCTTC; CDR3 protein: CASSLAGQPTNYGYTF
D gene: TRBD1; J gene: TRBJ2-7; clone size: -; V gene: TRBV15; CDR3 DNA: TGTGCCACCAGCAGACAGCCCGGTACCACAGGGGTCCACGAGCAGTACTTC; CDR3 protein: CATSRQPGTTGVHEQYF
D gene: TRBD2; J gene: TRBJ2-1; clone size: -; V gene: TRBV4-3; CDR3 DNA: TGCGCCAGCAGCCAAGATCCCGGACTAGCGGGAGTAGAAGAGCAGTTCTTC; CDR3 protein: CASSQDPGLAGVEEQFF
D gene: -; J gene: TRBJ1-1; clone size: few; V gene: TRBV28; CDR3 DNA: TGTGCCAGCAGTTCAGTCCGGGACTTGGTGGACGCTTTCTTT; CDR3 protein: CASSSVRDLVDAFF